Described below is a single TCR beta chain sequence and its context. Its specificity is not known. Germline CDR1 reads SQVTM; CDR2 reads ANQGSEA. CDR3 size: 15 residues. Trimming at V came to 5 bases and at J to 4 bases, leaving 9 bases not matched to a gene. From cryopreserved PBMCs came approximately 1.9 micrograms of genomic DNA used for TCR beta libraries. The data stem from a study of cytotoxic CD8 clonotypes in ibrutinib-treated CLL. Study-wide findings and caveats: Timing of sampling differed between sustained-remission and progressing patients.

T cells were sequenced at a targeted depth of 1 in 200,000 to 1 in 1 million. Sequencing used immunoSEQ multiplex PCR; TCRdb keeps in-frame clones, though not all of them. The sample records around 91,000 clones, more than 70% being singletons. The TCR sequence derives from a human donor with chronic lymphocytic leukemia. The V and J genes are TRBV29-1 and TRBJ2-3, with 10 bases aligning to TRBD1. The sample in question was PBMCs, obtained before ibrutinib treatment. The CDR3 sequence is CSVFRTGGKADTQYF. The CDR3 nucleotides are TGCAGCGTTTTCAGGACAGGGGGAAAAGCAGATACGCAGTATTTT.